This TCR beta chain was profiled in a study of blood T cell repertoires in COVID-19. The wider study: The United States, Italy and Spain supplied acute and convalescent COVID-19 samples. T cells, B-cell-depleted T cells, or PBMCs provided the cDNA or gDNA that served as material.

This clone was counted once. Original analysis: Reference gene primer amplification in the assay estimated nucleated cell counts. Repertoires were generated with immunoSEQ multiplex PCR, while TCRdb's copy carries only in-frame clones and drops some. That table furnishes V, J and clone size, whereas the DNA furnished D and trimming. The sample holds some 130,000 clones, more than 85% seen once. What was sequenced was peripheral blood. This sequence originates from a man between 60 and 70 years old with active or convalescent COVID-19.

The CDR3 region is CARDRGNGYTF. The DNA of the CDR3 is TGTGCCAGGGACAGGGGAAATGGCTACACCTTC. This chain uses TRBV2 with TRBJ1-2; the match to TRBD1 covers 9 bases. Germline V gene lookup returns CDR1 SNHLY and CDR2 FYNNEI. This CDR3 has 11 residues. The J segment lost 6 bases and the V segment lost 9 bases, leaving 2 bases of the junction unmatched.